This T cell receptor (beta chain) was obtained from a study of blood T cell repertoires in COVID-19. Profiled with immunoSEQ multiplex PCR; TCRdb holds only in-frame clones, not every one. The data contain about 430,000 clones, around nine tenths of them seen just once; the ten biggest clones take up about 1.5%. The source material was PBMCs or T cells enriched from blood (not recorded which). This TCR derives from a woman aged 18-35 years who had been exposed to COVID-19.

The DNA for the CDR3 is TGTGCCAGCAGCTTGGGACTAGATTTTACCGGGGAGCTGTTTTTT. It translates to CASSLGLDFTGELFF. V gene TRBV7-6 combines with J gene TRBJ2-2; the match to TRBD2 covers 8 bases. The CDR3 length is 15 residues. The ends lost 3 bases at V and 5 bases at J; junction bases unmatched: 5. Looked up from germline, CDR1 is SGHVS and CDR2 is FNYEAQ.